This T cell receptor beta chain was sequenced for a study of blood T cell repertoires in COVID-19. On the study more broadly: T cells, B-cell-depleted T cells, or PBMCs provided the cDNA or gDNA that served as material.

Some clones are missing from TCRdb's copy, which holds only in-frame ones; the method was immunoSEQ multiplex PCR. The profile shows more than 150,000 clones, around 80% of them singletons. The CDR3 has 14 amino acids. The V segment lost 5 bases and the J segment 3 bases; nucleotides outside the gene matches: 6. Germline values: CDR1 SEHNR, CDR2 FQNEAQ (reference sequence). The sequencing sample was made of peripheral blood. The source of this sequence is a woman older than 75 with active or convalescent COVID-19. The V and J genes are TRBV7-9 and TRBJ2-7, with 8 bases lining up with TRBD1. The CDR3 loop is CASSPRTGSYEQYF. The CDR3 nucleotides read TGTGCCAGCAGCCCCCGGACAGGGAGCTACGAGCAGTACTTC.